This record covers a single T cell receptor (beta chain). What it recognizes is unknown. The PCR contained 60 Vbeta and 13 Jbeta primers. Generated by immunoSEQ multiplex PCR, the TCRdb table keeps only in-frame clones and is missing some. The repertoire holds under 170,000 clones, with 50% to 75% as singletons. The CDR3 runs 15 residues. In germline, CDR1 is SGHDN, CDR2 FVKESK. V was pared by 4 bases and J by 2 bases, with 4 bases of the junction left unmatched. The data are from a study of cytomegalovirus exposure and HLA in healthy donors. Study results and caveats: Productive rates of about 87% or about 30% were seen for most TCR beta V segments in an earlier analysis.

The J gene is TRBJ2-7, the V gene TRBV14; 11 bases align to TRBD2. This TCR came from an older woman in good health and CMV-seropositive. The sequenced sample was PBMCs. In DNA, the CDR3 is TGTGCCAGCAGCCGAGGGACTAGCGGAACCTACGAGCAGTACTTC. This codes for CASSRGTSGTYEQYF.